The sequence of this T cell receptor beta chain was determined in a study of T cell responses to AZD1222 COVID-19 vaccine. Study background: Researchers grouped second doses given at about 4 or about 12 weeks into one pool. Notes on the study in general: In a largely white British group with more females than males, clonal diversity was possibly underestimated.

The table came from immunoSEQ multiplex PCR; TCRdb's copy has only in-frame clones and leaves some out. The table shows more than 110,000 clones, with roughly 90% occurring only once. Germline V gives CDR1 LGHNT, CDR2 FRNRAP. Trimming cost V 4 bases and J 4 bases, with 4 bases left between them. The CDR3 sequence is 11 residues long. This clone has just a few counts. The antigen remains undetermined. The origin of this receptor is an adult in good health. The material sequenced was peripheral blood, taken on day 0 of AZD1222 vaccination. J is TRBJ1-1 and V is TRBV12-5; D unresolved. In DNA, the CDR3 is TGTGCTAGTGGTTCGTTCACTGAAGCTTTCTTT. Translated, it gives CASGSFTEAFF.